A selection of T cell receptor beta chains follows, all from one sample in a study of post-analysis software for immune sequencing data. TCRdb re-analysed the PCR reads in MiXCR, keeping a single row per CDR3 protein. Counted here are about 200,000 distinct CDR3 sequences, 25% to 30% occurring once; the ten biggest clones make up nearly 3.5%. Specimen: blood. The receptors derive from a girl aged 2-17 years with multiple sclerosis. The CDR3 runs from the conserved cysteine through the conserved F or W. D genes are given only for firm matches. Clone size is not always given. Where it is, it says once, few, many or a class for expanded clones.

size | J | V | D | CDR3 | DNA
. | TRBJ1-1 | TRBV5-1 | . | CASSPWGANVRASNTEAFF | TGCGCCAGCAGCCCGTGGGGGGCTAACGTACGGGCTTCGAACACTGAAGCTTTCTTT
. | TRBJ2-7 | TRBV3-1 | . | CASSQERGGPYEQYF | TGTGCCAGCAGCCAAGAGCGCGGGGGCCCCTACGAGCAGTACTTC
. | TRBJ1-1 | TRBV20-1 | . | CSARDLADGQMNTEAFF | TGCAGTGCTAGAGATCTTGCTGATGGACAGATGAACACTGAAGCTTTCTTT
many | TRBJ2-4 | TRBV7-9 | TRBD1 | CASSTTGWYGNIQYF | TGTGCCAGCAGCACGACAGGGTGGTACGGAAACATTCAGTACTTC
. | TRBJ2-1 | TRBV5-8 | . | CASSSIGLKFF | TGTGCCAGCAGCTCGATAGGGTTGAAGTTCTTC
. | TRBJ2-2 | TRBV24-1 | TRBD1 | CATSDFDRGPTGELFF | TGTGCCACCAGTGATTTCGACAGGGGGCCCACCGGGGAGCTGTTTTTT
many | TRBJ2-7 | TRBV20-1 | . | CSATRRSRSYEQYF | TGCAGTGCCACGCGGCGGAGTCGGTCCTACGAGCAGTACTTC
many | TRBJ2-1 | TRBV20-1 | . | CSARDPTAGASGSSYNEQFF | TGCAGTGCTAGAGACCCGACTGCAGGGGCTAGCGGAAGCTCCTACAATGAGCAGTTCTTC
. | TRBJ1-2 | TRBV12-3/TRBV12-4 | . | CASSRTYGHTF | TGTGCCAGCAGCCGCACCTATGGCCACACCTTC
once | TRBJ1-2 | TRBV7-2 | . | CASSRGQGPNYGYTF | TGTGCCAGCAGCCGAGGGCAGGGCCCTAACTATGGCTACACCTTC
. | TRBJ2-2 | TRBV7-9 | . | CASSLSATGELFF | TGTGCCAGCAGCTTATCGGCGACCGGGGAGCTGTTTTTT
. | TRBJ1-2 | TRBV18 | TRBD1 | CASSPPGQRIYGYTF | TGTGCCAGCTCACCACCGGGACAGAGAATATATGGCTACACCTTC
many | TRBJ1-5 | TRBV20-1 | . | CSARRSNSNQPQHF | TGCAGTGCTAGAAGGAGTAATAGCAATCAGCCCCAGCATTTT
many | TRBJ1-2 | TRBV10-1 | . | CASRGTACYTF | TGCGCCAGCAGGGGGACCGCCTGTTACACCTTC
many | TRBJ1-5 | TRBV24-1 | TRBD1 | CATSDPGQDQPQHF | TGTGCCACCAGTGACCCGGGACAGGATCAGCCCCAGCATTTT
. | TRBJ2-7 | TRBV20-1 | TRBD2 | CSAPSGPYEQYF | TGCAGTGCCCCTAGCGGTCCCTACGAGCAGTACTTC
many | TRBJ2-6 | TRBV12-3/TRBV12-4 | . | CASSPRSRGSGANVLTF | TGTGCCAGCAGCCCGAGGTCGCGGGGCTCTGGGGCCAACGTCCTGACTTTC
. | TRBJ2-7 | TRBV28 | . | CAISIPGAARWEQYF | TGTGCCATCTCTATACCGGGGGCGGCTAGATGGGAGCAGTACTTC
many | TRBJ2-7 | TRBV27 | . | CASSLSGIPIYEQYF | TGTGCCAGCAGTTTATCTGGGATCCCAATCTACGAGCAGTACTTC
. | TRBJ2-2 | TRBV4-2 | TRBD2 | CASSLLGGKNTGELFF | TGTGCCAGCAGCCTGCTCGGGGGGAAGAACACCGGGGAGCTGTTTTTT
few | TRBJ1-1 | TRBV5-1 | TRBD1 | CASSSSRDRGRAFF | TGCGCCAGCAGCTCGTCCCGGGACAGGGGTCGGGCTTTCTTT
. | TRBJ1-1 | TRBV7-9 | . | CASSLPGDTEAFF | TGTGCCAGCAGCTTACCAGGGGACACTGAAGCTTTCTTT
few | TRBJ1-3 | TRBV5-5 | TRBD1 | CASSLTGDTTGNTIYF | TGTGCCAGCAGCTTAACAGGGGACACCACTGGAAACACCATATATTTT
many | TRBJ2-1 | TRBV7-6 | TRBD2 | CASSLTPLATSYNEQFF | TGTGCCAGCAGCTTAACCCCACTAGCGACTTCTTACAATGAGCAGTTCTTC
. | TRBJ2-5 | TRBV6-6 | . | CASSPGVGETQYF | TGTGCCAGCAGTCCAGGGGTCGGAGAGACCCAGTACTTC
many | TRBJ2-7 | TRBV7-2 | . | CATMGGAAYEQYF | TGTGCCACCATGGGGGGAGCAGCCTACGAGCAGTACTTC
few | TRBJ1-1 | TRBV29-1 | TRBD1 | CSGDRGGGKTEAFF | TGCAGCGGGGACAGGGGAGGGGGGAAAACTGAAGCTTTCTTT
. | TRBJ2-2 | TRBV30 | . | CAWSGPLAANTGELFF | TGTGCCTGGAGTGGCCCACTAGCCGCTAACACCGGGGAGCTGTTTTTT
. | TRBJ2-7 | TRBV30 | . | CAWSSDRYEQYF | TGTGCCTGGAGTTCAGACCGCTACGAGCAGTACTTC
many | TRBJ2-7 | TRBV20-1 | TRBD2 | CSASRTSANYEQYF | TGCAGTGCTAGTCGGACTAGCGCAAACTACGAGCAGTACTTC
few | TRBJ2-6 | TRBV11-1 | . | CASSISGANVLTF | TGTGCCAGCAGTATTTCTGGGGCCAACGTCCTGACTTTC